Following are 5 T cell receptor beta chains from one sample sequenced in a study of T cell repertoires in cytomegalovirus infection. TCRdb ran MiXCR on the reads and lists one entry per CDR3 protein. The sample has about 460,000 distinct CDR3 sequences; approximately 11% are singletons. Sequencing was performed on PBMCs. The receptors originated from a human donor in good health (CMV status not recorded). Some clones in this sample may be carry-over from other donors' samples.

The chain links TRBV3-1 to TRBJ2-1; D is possibly TRBD1 or TRBD2 (5 bases each). V was clipped by 1 base and J by 4 bases, with 14 bases between them. The CDR3 consists of 16 residues. Germline lookup yields CDR1 LGHDT and CDR2 YNNKEL (reference sequence). This CDR3 is CASSQAERDPYNEQFF. The CDR3 DNA follows: TGTGCCAGCAGCCAAGCAGAGAGGGACCCATACAATGAGCAGTTCTTC.

This clonotype was observed many times. The V gene is TRBV19, the J gene TRBJ1-5, with TRBD1 as a possible D gene (5 bases). Germline loops: CDR1 LNHDA, CDR2 SQIVND (reference sequence). This CDR3 has 15 residues. V dropped 10 bases and J dropped 0 bases, with 16 bases sitting between them. The DNA of the CDR3 is TGTGCCATCGGGGGTGCGCTCCTTAGCAATCAGCCCCAGCATTTT. Translated, it gives CAIGGALLSNQPQHF.

This clonotype was seen a few times. This chain connects TRBV29-1 to TRBJ2-1, with TRBD2 matching 11 bases. Germline-derived CDR1 and CDR2 are SQVTM and ANQGSEA. The CDR3 has 14 residues. J gave up 9 bases and V 7 bases, and 11 bases lay outside the gene matches. CDR3 coding DNA: TGCAGCGCCAGACTAGCGGGGCGTCATAGTGAGCAGTTCTTC. It yields the protein CSARLAGRHSEQFF.

This clonotype was observed at least ten times. This chain links TRBV25-1 with TRBJ1-2, with D hard to call. V lost 3 bases, J lost 5 bases, and 7 bases lay in between. The CDR3 sequence is 12 residues long. Germline V CDR1 and CDR2: MGHDK, SYGVNS. CDR3: CASSEGQYGYTF. In DNA, the CDR3 is TGTGCCAGCAGTGAGGGTCAGTATGGCTACACCTTC.

Many counts were recorded for this clonotype. The chain combines TRBV3-1 with TRBJ1-6; TRBD1 matches at 8 bases. This CDR3 has 14 amino acids. J gave up 5 bases and V 4 bases, and 1 base lay outside the gene matches. Germline lookup yields CDR1 LGHDT and CDR2 YNNKEL (reference sequence). DNA for the CDR3: TGTGCCAGCAGCCCGGACAGGGATAATTCACCCCTCCACTTT. It codes for CASSPDRDNSPLHF.